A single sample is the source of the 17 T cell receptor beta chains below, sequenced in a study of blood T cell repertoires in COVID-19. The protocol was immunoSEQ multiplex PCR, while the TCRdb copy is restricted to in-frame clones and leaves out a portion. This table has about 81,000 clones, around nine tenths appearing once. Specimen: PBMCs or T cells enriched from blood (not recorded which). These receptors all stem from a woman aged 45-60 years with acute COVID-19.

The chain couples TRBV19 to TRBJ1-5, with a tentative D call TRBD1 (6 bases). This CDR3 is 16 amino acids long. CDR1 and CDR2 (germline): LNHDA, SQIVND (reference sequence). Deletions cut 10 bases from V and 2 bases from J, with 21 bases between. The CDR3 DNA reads TGTGCCACCGCTGAAATACAGGGTCCGGGCAATCAGCCCCAGCATTTT. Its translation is CATAEIQGPGNQPQHF.

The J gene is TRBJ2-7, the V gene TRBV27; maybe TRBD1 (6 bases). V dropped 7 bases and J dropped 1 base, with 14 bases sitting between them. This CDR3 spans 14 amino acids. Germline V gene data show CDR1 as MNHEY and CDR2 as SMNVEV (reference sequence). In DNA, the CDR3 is TGTGCCAGCAAGACAGGCCTCGGATCCTACGAGCAGTACTTC. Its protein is CASKTGLGSYEQYF.

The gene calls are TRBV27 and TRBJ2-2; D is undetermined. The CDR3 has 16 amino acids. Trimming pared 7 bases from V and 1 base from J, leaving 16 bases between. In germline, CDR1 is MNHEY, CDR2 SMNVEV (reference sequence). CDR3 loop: CASTSPTVLNTGELFF. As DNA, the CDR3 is TGTGCCAGCACCTCCCCTACAGTCTTGAACACCGGGGAGCTGTTTTTT.

The CDR3 loop reads CASSVNGDYGYTF. DNA for the CDR3: TGTGCCAGCAGCGTCAACGGAGACTATGGCTACACCTTC. V and J are TRBV9 and TRBJ1-2; no reliable D call. Germline V gene sequence: CDR1 SGDLS, CDR2 YYNGEE. Trimming pared 2 bases from V and 3 bases from J, leaving 8 bases between. The CDR3 is made up of 13 amino acids.

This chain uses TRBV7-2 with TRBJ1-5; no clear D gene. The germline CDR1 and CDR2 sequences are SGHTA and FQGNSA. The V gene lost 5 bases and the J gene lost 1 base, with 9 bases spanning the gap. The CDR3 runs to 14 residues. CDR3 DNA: TGTGCCAGCAGCCCTGGACTGAGCAATCAGCCCCAGCATTTT. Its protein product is CASSPGLSNQPQHF.

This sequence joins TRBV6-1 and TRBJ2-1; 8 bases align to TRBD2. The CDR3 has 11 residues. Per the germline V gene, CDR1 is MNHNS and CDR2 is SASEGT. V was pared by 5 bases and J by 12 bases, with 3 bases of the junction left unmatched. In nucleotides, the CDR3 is TGTGCCAGCAGTCACAGCGGGAGGCAGTTCTTC. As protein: CASSHSGRQFF.

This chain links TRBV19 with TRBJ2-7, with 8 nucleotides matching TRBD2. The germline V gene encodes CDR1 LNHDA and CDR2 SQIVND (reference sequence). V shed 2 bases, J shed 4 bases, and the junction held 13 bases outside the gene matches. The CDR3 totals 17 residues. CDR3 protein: CASSIRIAGSETYEQYF. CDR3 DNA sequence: TGTGCCAGTAGTATACGGATAGCGGGATCAGAAACTTACGAGCAGTACTTC.

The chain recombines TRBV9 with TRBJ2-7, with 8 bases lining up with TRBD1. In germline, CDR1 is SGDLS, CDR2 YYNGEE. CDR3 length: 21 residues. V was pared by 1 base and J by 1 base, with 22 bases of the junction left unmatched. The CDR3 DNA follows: TGTGCCAGCAGCGTATTCAGAGCGTGTACAATACGGGACAGGAGTTCCTACGAGCAGTACTTC. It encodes CASSVFRACTIRDRSSYEQYF.

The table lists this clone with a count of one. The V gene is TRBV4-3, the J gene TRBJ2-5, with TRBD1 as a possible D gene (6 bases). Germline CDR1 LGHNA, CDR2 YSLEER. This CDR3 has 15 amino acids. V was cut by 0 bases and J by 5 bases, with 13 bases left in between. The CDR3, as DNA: TGCGCCAGCAGCCAAGATACCTCCAGGGGCGAGACCCAGTACTTC. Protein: CASSQDTSRGETQYF.

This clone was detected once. CDR3 protein: CSVVDSYNQPQHF. The CDR3 DNA reads as TGCAGCGTTGTTGACAGTTACAATCAGCCCCAGCATTTT. The J gene is TRBJ1-5, the V gene TRBV29-1; D may be TRBD1 (5 bases). The CDR3 is 13 amino acids. V lost 4 bases, J lost 3 bases, and 10 bases lay in between. Germline V gene sequence: CDR1 SQVTM, CDR2 ANQGSEA.

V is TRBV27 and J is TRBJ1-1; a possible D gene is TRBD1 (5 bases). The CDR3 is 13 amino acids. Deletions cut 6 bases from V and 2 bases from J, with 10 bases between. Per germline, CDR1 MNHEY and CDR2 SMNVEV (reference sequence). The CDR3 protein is CASRGLINTEAFF. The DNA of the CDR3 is TGTGCCAGCAGGGGACTGATTAACACTGAAGCTTTCTTT.

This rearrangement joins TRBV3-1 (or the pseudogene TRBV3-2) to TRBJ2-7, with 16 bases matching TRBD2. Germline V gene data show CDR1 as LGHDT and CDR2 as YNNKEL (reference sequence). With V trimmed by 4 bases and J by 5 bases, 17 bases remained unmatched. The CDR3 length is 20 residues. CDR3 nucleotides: TGTGCCAGCAGCCTTGGGACTAGCGGGAGGGCCCCTACCACTACGAACGAGCAGTACTTC. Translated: CASSLGTSGRAPTTTNEQYF.

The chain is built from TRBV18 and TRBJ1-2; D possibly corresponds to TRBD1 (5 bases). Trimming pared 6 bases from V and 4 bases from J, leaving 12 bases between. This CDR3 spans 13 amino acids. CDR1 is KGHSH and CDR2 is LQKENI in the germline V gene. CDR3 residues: CASSPDKIYGYTF. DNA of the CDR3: TGTGCCAGCTCCCCGGACAAGATCTATGGCTACACCTTC.

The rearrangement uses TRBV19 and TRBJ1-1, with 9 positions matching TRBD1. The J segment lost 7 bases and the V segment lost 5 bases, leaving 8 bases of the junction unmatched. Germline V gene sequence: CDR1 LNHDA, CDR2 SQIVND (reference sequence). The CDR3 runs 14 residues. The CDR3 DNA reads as TGTGCCAGTAGTCCCAGGACAGGGGTTAATGAAGCTTTCTTT. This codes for CASSPRTGVNEAFF.

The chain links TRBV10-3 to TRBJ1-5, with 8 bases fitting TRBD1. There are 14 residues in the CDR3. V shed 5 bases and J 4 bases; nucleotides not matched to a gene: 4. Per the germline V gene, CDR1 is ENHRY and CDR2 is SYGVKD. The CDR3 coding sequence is TGTGCCATCAGTAAACAGGGGGAAAATCAGCCCCAGCATTTT. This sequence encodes CAISKQGENQPQHF.

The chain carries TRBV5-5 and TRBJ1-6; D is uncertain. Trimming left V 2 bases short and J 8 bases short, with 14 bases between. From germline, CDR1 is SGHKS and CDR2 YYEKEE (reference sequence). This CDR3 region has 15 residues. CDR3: CASSFFPLPDSPLHF. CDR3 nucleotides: TGTGCCAGCAGCTTTTTCCCTCTTCCAGATTCACCCCTCCACTTT.

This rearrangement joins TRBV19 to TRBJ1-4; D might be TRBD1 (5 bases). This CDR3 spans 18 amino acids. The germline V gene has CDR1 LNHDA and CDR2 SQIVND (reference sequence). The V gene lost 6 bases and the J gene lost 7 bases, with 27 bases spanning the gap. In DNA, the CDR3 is TGTGCCAGTAGCCTCCAACCGGGCAGGTCGGGGGGAGGTGAAAAACTGTTTTTT. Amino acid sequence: CASSLQPGRSGGGEKLFF. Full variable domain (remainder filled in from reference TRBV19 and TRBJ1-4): DGGITQSPKYLFRKEGQNVTLSCEQNLNHDAMYWYRQDPGQGLRLIYYSQIVNDFQKGDIAEGYSVSREKKESFPLTVTSAQKNPTAFYLCASSLQPGRSGGGEKLFFGSGTQLSVL.